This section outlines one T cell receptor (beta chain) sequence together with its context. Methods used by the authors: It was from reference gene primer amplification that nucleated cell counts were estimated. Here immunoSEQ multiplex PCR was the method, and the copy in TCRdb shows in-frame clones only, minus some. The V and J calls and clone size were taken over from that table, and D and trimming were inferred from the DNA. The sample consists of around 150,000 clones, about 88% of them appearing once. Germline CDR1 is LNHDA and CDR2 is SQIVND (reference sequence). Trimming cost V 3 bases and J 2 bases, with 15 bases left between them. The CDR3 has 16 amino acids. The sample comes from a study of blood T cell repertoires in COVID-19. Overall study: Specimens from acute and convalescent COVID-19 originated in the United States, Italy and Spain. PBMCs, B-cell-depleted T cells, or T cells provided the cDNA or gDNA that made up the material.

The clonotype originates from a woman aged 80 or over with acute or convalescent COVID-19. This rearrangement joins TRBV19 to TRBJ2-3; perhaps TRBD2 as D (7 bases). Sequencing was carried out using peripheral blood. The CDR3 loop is CASSMRGGRLTDTQYF. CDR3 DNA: TGTGCCAGTAGTATGAGGGGGGGCAGACTCACAGATACGCAGTATTTT.